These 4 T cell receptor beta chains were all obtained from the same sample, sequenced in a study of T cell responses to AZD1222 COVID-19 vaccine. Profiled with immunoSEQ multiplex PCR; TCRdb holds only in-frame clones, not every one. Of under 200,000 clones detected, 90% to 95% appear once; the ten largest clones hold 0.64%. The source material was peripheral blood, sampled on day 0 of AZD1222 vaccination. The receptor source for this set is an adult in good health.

CDR3 DNA sequence: TGTGCTAGTGGTTTGGTAGTGACAGGGTTCCTCGGGGATGGCTACACCTTC. Residues: CASGLVVTGFLGDGYTF. V is TRBV12-5 and J is TRBJ1-2, with TRBD1 identical over 7 bases. This CDR3 region has 17 residues. V lost 0 bases and J lost 6; bases outside the gene matches: 13. The V gene's germline CDR1 is LGHNT and CDR2 FRNRAP.

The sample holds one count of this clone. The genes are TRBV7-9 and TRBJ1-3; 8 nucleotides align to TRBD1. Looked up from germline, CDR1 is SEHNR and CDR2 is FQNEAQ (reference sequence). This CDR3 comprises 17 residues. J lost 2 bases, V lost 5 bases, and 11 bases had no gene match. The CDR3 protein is CASSPRQGPSTGNTIYF. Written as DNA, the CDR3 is TGTGCCAGCAGCCCGCGACAGGGGCCTTCGACTGGAAACACCATATATTTT.

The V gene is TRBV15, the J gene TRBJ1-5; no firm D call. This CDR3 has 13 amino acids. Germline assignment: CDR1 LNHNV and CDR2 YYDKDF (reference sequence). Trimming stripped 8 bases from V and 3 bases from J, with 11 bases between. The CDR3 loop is CATRTGINQPQHF. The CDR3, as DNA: TGTGCCACCCGAACCGGGATCAATCAGCCCCAGCATTTT.

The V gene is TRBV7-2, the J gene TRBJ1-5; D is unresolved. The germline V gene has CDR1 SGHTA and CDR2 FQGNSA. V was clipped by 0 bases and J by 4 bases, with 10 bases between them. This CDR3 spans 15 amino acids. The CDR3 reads CASSLAGTANQPQHF. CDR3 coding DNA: TGTGCCAGCAGCTTAGCTGGTACAGCTAATCAGCCCCAGCATTTT.